The clone carrying this T cell receptor beta chain occurred many times. Antigen unknown. The entry originates in a study of molecular identifiers for immune sequencing clone quantification. Study summary: Replicate experiments divided RNA from around 20,000 or 100,000 naive CD8 cells into five parts and sequenced four. Overall study findings and caveats: Detecting spiked Jurkat TCR RNA from one cell among roughly 900,000 naive cells was reportedly possible. Clones above 20 RNA copies contained over 99% of effector molecules but under 1% of naive ones.

The CDR3 totals 12 residues. Trimming left V 5 bases short and J 2 bases short, with 7 bases between. From germline, CDR1 is SEHNR and CDR2 FQNEAQ (reference sequence). TCR libraries were built in bulk with a published protocol and specific TCR primers. TCRdb called the PCR reads again in MiXCR, with one record for every CDR3 protein. The sample consists of some 320,000 distinct CDR3 sequences, about a fifth of them appearing once. The V gene is TRBV7-9, the J gene TRBJ2-7, with TRBD1 as a possible D gene (5 bases). This receptor was taken from a human donor in good health. Some libraries in this study had Jurkat cell RNA spiked in. The sequencing input was naive CD8+ T cells from blood, with Jurkat cell RNA spiked in. Subset specified: FACS-sorted CD8+CD4-CCR7+CD45RA+ naive T cells. Written as DNA, the CDR3 is TGTGCCAGCAGCGAGGACACCTACGAGCAGTACTTC. Translating gives CASSEDTYEQYF.